The 28 T cell receptor beta chains below all came from one sample that was sequenced in a study of shared clonotypes between healthy human individuals. TCRdb keeps only in-frame clones here, not all; method: immunoSEQ multiplex PCR. The sample lists about 2.1 million clones, under 95% seen once, with 1.5% to 2% in the top ten. Cells designated naive CD8 were CD45RO-negative and were positively selected for CCR7, with terminally differentiated effector memory CD45RA+ cells excluded. Sequencing was carried out using naive CD8+ T cells from PBMCs. These receptors came from a man aged 18 to 29 in good health. Some clones in this sample may be carry-over from other donors' samples.

The J gene is TRBJ1-2, the V gene TRBV28; 9 bases are shared with TRBD1. The CDR3 loop spans 14 amino acids. V shed 5 bases, J shed 3 bases, and the junction held 4 bases outside the gene matches. Germline-derived CDR1 and CDR2 are MDHEN and SYDVKM. This CDR3 reads CASSGQGIYYGYTF. The CDR3 nucleotides read TGTGCCAGCAGTGGACAGGGGATCTACTATGGCTACACCTTC.

The V call is TRBV15, the J call TRBJ2-5; weak D call: TRBD1 (5 bases). This CDR3 has 17 amino acids. The V gene's germline CDR1 is LNHNV and CDR2 YYDKDF (reference sequence). The V end was cut by 0 bases, the J end by 2 bases, with 16 bases between. CDR3 DNA sequence: TGTGCCACCAGCAGAGATATAGAGACAGCCCTTCAAGAGACCCAGTACTTC. It translates to CATSRDIETALQETQYF.

This chain links TRBV6-5 with TRBJ1-2, with D possibly TRBD1 on 6 matching bases. V was pared by 8 bases and J by 2 bases, with 18 bases between. CDR1 is MNHEY and CDR2 is SVGAGI in the germline V gene. The CDR3 covers 15 residues. The CDR3 sequence is CASQRGPAANYGYTF. CDR3 nucleotides: TGTGCCAGCCAGCGGGGGCCGGCGGCCAACTATGGCTACACCTTC.

V gene TRBV11-2 combines with J gene TRBJ2-7; 8 bases agree with TRBD2. The V and J ends lost 5 bases and 1 base, in that order; junction bases with no gene match: 10. The length of the CDR3 is 16 residues. Germline-derived CDR1 and CDR2 are SGHAT and FQNNGV. In DNA form, the CDR3 reads TGTGCCAGCAGCCCCAAGCCGGTAGCGGGGTCCTACGAGCAGTACTTC. It specifies CASSPKPVAGSYEQYF.

The gene calls are TRBV19 and TRBJ2-6; TRBD1 matches 7 bases. CDR1 is LNHDA, CDR2 SQIVND, per germline (reference sequence). V shed 5 bases, J shed 4 bases, and the junction held 11 bases outside the gene matches. This CDR3 is 17 amino acids long. This chain's CDR3 is CASSVRKGALGANVLTF. In DNA form, the CDR3 reads TGTGCCAGTAGTGTTAGGAAGGGGGCTCTGGGGGCCAACGTCCTGACTTTC.

The V call is TRBV7-2, the J call TRBJ2-5; 9 nucleotides align to TRBD2. Germline CDR1 and CDR2: SGHTA and FQGNSA. The CDR3 totals 15 residues. The V gene end was trimmed by 3 bases and the J gene end by 4 bases; junction bases not matched to a gene: 6. CDR3 region: CASSFSGSTRETQYF. As DNA, the CDR3 is TGTGCCAGCAGCTTTAGCGGGAGCACTCGAGAGACCCAGTACTTC.

J is TRBJ1-1 and V is TRBV28, with TRBD1 identical over 9 bases. This CDR3 comprises 13 residues. The V segment lost 2 bases and the J segment 7 bases; nucleotides outside the gene matches: 2. Germline V gene sequence: CDR1 MDHEN, CDR2 SYDVKM. The CDR3 region is CASSLHRGLEAFF. CDR3 nucleotides: TGTGCCAGCAGTTTACACAGGGGGCTTGAAGCTTTCTTT.

V is TRBV27 and J is TRBJ1-2; D is possibly TRBD1 (6 bases). CDR3 length: 15 residues. The germline V gene encodes CDR1 MNHEY and CDR2 SMNVEV (reference sequence). Trimming stripped 0 bases from V and 4 bases from J, with 12 bases between. The CDR3 DNA follows: TGTGCCAGCAGTTTATCTACAGGGTCGGGCTATGGCTACACCTTC. Translating gives CASSLSTGSGYGYTF.

The chain is built from TRBV5-6 and TRBJ1-1; D call uncertain. Trimming pared 0 bases from V and 1 base from J, leaving 4 bases between. CDR3 length: 13 amino acids. Germline V gene data show CDR1 as SGHDT and CDR2 as YYEEEE. Here the CDR3 reads CASSLEENTEAFF. CDR3 nucleotides: TGTGCCAGCAGCTTGGAGGAGAACACTGAAGCTTTCTTT. The full variable domain, rest sourced from reference TRBV5-6 and TRBJ1-1, is DAGVTQSPTHLIKTRGQQVTLRCSPKSGHDTVSWYQQALGQGPQFIFQYYEEEERQRGNFPDRFSGHQFPNYSSELNVNALLLGDSALYLCASSLEENTEAFFGQGTRLTVV.

The V call is TRBV19, the J call TRBJ2-6; D gene unclear. Trimming shortened V by 11 bases and J by 0 bases, and 8 bases separated the two germline ends. CDR3 length: 13 residues. Germline V gene sequence: CDR1 LNHDA, CDR2 SQIVND (reference sequence). CDR3 nucleotides: TGTGCCTGTGATAGCTCTGGGGCCAACGTCCTGACTTTC. Residues: CACDSSGANVLTF.

The chain has TRBV30 and TRBJ2-1; D remains ambiguous. There are 11 residues in the CDR3. Germline V lookup: CDR1 GTSNPN, CDR2 SVGIG (reference sequence). V was pared by 3 bases and J by 9 bases, with 9 bases between. CDR3 in amino acids: CAWRLAGEQFF. The CDR3 bases are TGTGCCTGGAGGTTAGCAGGTGAGCAGTTCTTC.

The chain recombines TRBV11-2 with TRBJ2-3, with no clear D. CDR3 size: 13 residues. Trimming removed 2 bases from V and 1 base from J, with 4 bases in between. CDR1 and CDR2 from the germline V gene are SGHAT and FQNNGV. CDR3 sequence: CASSLYRTDTQYF. The CDR3 region has the DNA TGTGCCAGCAGCTTATACCGCACAGATACGCAGTATTTT.

Concerning this clone itself: The same CDR3 can be traced to other DNA sequences in this sample. The gene calls are TRBV29-1 and TRBJ2-1, with 7 bases that match TRBD1. V lost 4 bases, J lost 6 bases, and 3 bases stayed unmatched. The CDR3 extends over 12 amino acids. Germline lookup yields CDR1 SQVTM and CDR2 ANQGSEA. The chain's CDR3 is CSVGQGGNEQFF. CDR3 sequence (DNA): TGCAGCGTTGGACAGGGTGGCAATGAGCAGTTCTTC.

The chain uses TRBV7-9 and TRBJ2-1; 7 nucleotides match TRBD2. Losses at the gene ends were 5 bases for V and 5 bases for J; bases not matched to a gene: 9. The CDR3 extends over 15 amino acids. Germline V lookup: CDR1 SEHNR, CDR2 FQNEAQ (reference sequence). The CDR3, as DNA: TGTGCCAGCAGCCCGGGGAGCGGGATACACAATGAGCAGTTCTTC. Its translation: CASSPGSGIHNEQFF.

This CDR3 is CATSSLLASGYEQYF. Written as DNA, the CDR3 is TGTGCCACCAGCAGTTTACTGGCTAGCGGCTACGAGCAGTACTTC. The V call is TRBV15, the J call TRBJ2-7, with 7 bases aligning to TRBD2. Germline V gene data show CDR1 as LNHNV and CDR2 as YYDKDF (reference sequence). With V trimmed by 3 bases and J by 3 bases, 8 bases remained unmatched. The CDR3 has 15 amino acids.

With regard to this clone: This sample includes further DNA sequences coding for the same CDR3. The chain recombines TRBV9 with TRBJ1-3, with D possibly matching TRBD1 (5 bases). The CDR3 is 14 residues long. V lost 0 bases and J lost 2, with 6 bases in between. CDR1 and CDR2 (germline): SGDLS, YYNGEE. For the CDR3, the DNA is TGTGCCAGCAGCGTAGGCAGGGCTGGAAACACCATATATTTT. This sequence encodes CASSVGRAGNTIYF.

The chain combines TRBV28 with TRBJ1-3, with D possibly being TRBD1 (5 bases). This CDR3 has 15 amino acids. V was cut by 6 bases and J by 4 bases, with 16 bases left in between. Germline V gives CDR1 MDHEN, CDR2 SYDVKM. CDR3: CASSRMPGRGNTIYF. The CDR3 nucleotides are TGTGCCAGCAGCCGCATGCCGGGACGGGGAAACACCATATATTTT.

The chain employs TRBV27 and TRBJ1-2; TRBD1 aligns across 9 bases. The CDR3 length is 15 residues. V was pared by 3 bases and J by 4 bases, with 6 bases of the junction left unmatched. Germline V gene sequence: CDR1 MNHEY, CDR2 SMNVEV (reference sequence). CDR3 amino acids: CASSLAGQGFYGYTF. As DNA, the CDR3 is TGTGCCAGCAGTTTGGCGGGACAGGGATTCTATGGCTACACCTTC.

The chain recombines TRBV11-2 with TRBJ2-7, with D uncertain. The germline CDR1 and CDR2 sequences are SGHAT and FQNNGV. The CDR3 consists of 14 residues. Trimming removed 4 bases at V and 2 bases at J, with 12 bases between. The CDR3 loop reads CASSSTPDAYEQYF. The CDR3, as DNA: TGTGCCAGCAGCTCAACTCCAGACGCCTACGAGCAGTACTTC.

The CDR3 bases are TGCGCCAGCAGCCTCTCATTCTGGGACAGGGGTTACAATGAGCAGTTCTTC. Protein: CASSLSFWDRGYNEQFF. The chain employs TRBV4-3 and TRBJ2-1; the match to TRBD1 covers 10 bases. V gave up 4 bases and J gave up 4 bases; unmatched junction bases: 10. This CDR3 has 17 amino acids. CDR1 LGHNA and CDR2 YSLEER come from the germline V gene.

This clone was counted once. The chain recombines TRBV13 with TRBJ2-1, with TRBD2 identical over 13 bases. With V trimmed by 5 bases and J by 8 bases, 6 bases remained unmatched. Germline V gives CDR1 PRHDT, CDR2 FYEKMQ (reference sequence). The CDR3 extends over 15 amino acids. Written as DNA, the CDR3 is TGTGCCAGCAGCCCTTGGACTAGCGGGAGCGATGAGCAGTTCTTC. Its protein product is CASSPWTSGSDEQFF.

The V gene is TRBV19, the J gene TRBJ1-1; a possible D gene is TRBD1 (6 bases). The V gene's germline CDR1 is LNHDA and CDR2 SQIVND (reference sequence). The V gene lost 6 bases and the J gene lost 0 bases, with 20 bases spanning the gap. The CDR3 runs to 17 residues. CDR3 protein: CASRTTEVRTVNTEAFF. In DNA form, the CDR3 reads TGTGCCAGTAGAACCACAGAGGTAAGGACAGTGAACACTGAAGCTTTCTTT.

The chain has TRBV7-8 and TRBJ1-2, with 8 nucleotides matching TRBD1. The J segment lost 10 bases and the V segment lost 5 bases, leaving 12 bases of the junction unmatched. Looked up from germline, CDR1 is SGHVS and CDR2 is FQNEAQ. CDR3 length: 14 amino acids. The CDR3 DNA sequence: TGTGCCAGCAGCCCGACCGTTACAGGGGGGAACTACACCTTC. This codes for CASSPTVTGGNYTF.

The chain carries TRBV5-6 and TRBJ1-5, with a weak D call TRBD1 (5 bases). V lost 1 base to trimming and J lost 5 bases, with 10 bases between them. This CDR3 contains 14 residues. The germline V gene has CDR1 SGHDT and CDR2 YYEEEE. CDR3 sequence: CASSLIGDHQPQHF. The CDR3 nucleotides are TGTGCCAGCAGCTTGATTGGGGACCATCAGCCCCAGCATTTT.

J is TRBJ1-1 and V is TRBV7-6; 11 positions match TRBD1. The CDR3 is made up of 19 amino acids. Germline V CDR1 and CDR2: SGHVS, FNYEAQ. V shed 5 bases and J 0 bases; nucleotides not matched to a gene: 14. CDR3 nucleotides: TGTGCCAGCAGCCCCCTCGGGGGGACAGGGGGTCGCATGAACACTGAAGCTTTCTTT. Translation gives CASSPLGGTGGRMNTEAFF.

The V and J genes are TRBV28 and TRBJ2-2; 10 bases fit TRBD1. J was trimmed by 3 bases and V by 2 bases; bases with no gene match: 3. There are 16 residues in the CDR3. Germline CDR1 is MDHEN and CDR2 is SYDVKM. CDR3 sequence reads: CASSLLGQGDTGELFF. The CDR3 DNA is TGTGCCAGCAGTTTACTAGGACAGGGGGACACCGGGGAGCTGTTTTTT. Using reference TRBV28 and TRBJ2-2 for the parts outside the CDR3, the full variable domain is DVKVTQSSRYLVKRTGEKVFLECVQDMDHENMFWYRQDPGLGLRLIYFSYDVKMKEKGDIPEGYSVSREKKERFSLILESASTNQTSMYLCASSLLGQGDTGELFFGEGSRLTVL.

The rearrangement joins TRBV10-3 to TRBJ2-7, with 9 bases that match TRBD2. The germline gives CDR1 ENHRY, CDR2 SYGVKD. The trim removed 6 bases at V and 5 bases at J, leaving 8 bases unmatched. The CDR3 is 14 residues long. This CDR3 is CAISLAGGGDEQYF. DNA for the CDR3: TGTGCCATCAGCCTGGCGGGAGGGGGCGACGAGCAGTACTTC.

This chain uses TRBV28 with TRBJ1-3; D unresolved. The CDR3 totals 18 residues. Germline V gene sequence: CDR1 MDHEN, CDR2 SYDVKM. Trimming cost V 6 bases and J 0 bases, with 21 bases left between them. DNA of the CDR3: TGTGCCAGCAGCCCTCCCCCCGGAGGAGCCTTCTCTGGAAACACCATATATTTT. Translated: CASSPPPGGAFSGNTIYF.